This entry is about one T cell receptor beta chain. What it binds is unknown. V was pared by 7 bases and J by 6 bases, with 13 bases between. This CDR3 spans 13 amino acids. CDR1 and CDR2 (germline): SNHLY, FYNNEI. TCRdb's copy holds only in-frame clones and misses some; the assay was immunoSEQ multiplex PCR. The sample lists tens of thousands of clones; around 95% were seen once. This record belongs to a study of cytomegalovirus exposure and HLA in healthy donors. Overall study findings and caveats: Most TCR sequences were seen very rarely across donors, but some public TCRs occurred in many. That first-cohort TCR clusters tended to co-occur in the 95 to 150 validation repertoires was found in a later analysis.

Material for sequencing was PBMCs. This sequence was found in a woman younger than 35 in good health and CMV-seronegative. This chain connects TRBV2 to TRBJ1-5, with D perhaps matching TRBD1 (6 bases). CDR3 sequence reads: CASIEVRGQPQHF. The CDR3 DNA follows: TGTGCCAGCATAGAGGTCAGGGGTCAGCCCCAGCATTTT. Complete variable domain (other parts from reference TRBV2 and TRBJ1-5): EPEVTQTPSHQVTQMGQEVILRCVPISNHLYFYWYRQILGQKVEFLVSFYNNEISEKSEIFDDQFSVERPDGSNFTLKIRSTKLEDSAMYFCASIEVRGQPQHFGDGTRLSIL.